A single sample is the source of the 30 T cell receptor beta chains below, sequenced in a study of OX40 agonist ivuxolimab in advanced cancers. The library relied on the immunoSEQ multiplex PCR assay. TCRdb retrieved this table from immuneACCESS and kept in-frame rearrangements only. Not all clones are present; in checked studies, unresolved V genes account for under half, and no reason is known for the remainder. The sample records around 60,000 clones, around 93% of which are singletons. The ten top clones hold more than 1.5% of the sample. Material: CD4+ or CD8+ T cells sorted from blood, obtained in a trial of the OX40 agonist ivuxolimab. The receptors stem from an adult with an advanced solid tumor such as melanoma, head and neck, liver or kidney cancer.

J is TRBJ1-6 and V is TRBV19; D uncertain. V lost 5 bases, J lost 7 bases, and 6 bases lay in between. The CDR3 consists of 12 residues. Germline values: CDR1 LNHDA, CDR2 SQIVND (reference sequence). The CDR3 reads CASSFGNSPLHF. The CDR3 nucleotides read TGTGCCAGTAGTTTTGGAAATTCACCCCTCCACTTT.

V usage is TRBV28 and J usage is TRBJ1-5; a weak D match, TRBD1 (5 bases). Per germline, CDR1 MDHEN and CDR2 SYDVKM. The ends were cut back, 2 bases at V and 0 bases at J, with 14 bases in the middle. The CDR3 is made up of 17 amino acids. The DNA for the CDR3 is TGTGCCAGCAGTTTACCCGGGGGGGTCTATAGCAATCAGCCCCAGCATTTT. This codes for CASSLPGGVYSNQPQHF.

The V call is TRBV5-1, the J call TRBJ2-1, with 7 bases aligning to TRBD1. The CDR3 runs to 16 residues. After removal of 2 bases from V and 2 bases from J, the junction contained 7 bases not matched to a gene. The germline gives CDR1 SGHRS, CDR2 YFSETQ. The CDR3 here is CASSFQTGETYNEQFF. The CDR3 DNA is TGCGCCAGCAGCTTCCAAACAGGGGAGACCTACAATGAGCAGTTCTTC.

This clone was recorded only once. V gene TRBV6-1 combines with J gene TRBJ1-1; TRBD1 matches 8 bases. With V trimmed by 6 bases and J by 5 bases, 2 bases remained unmatched. Germline CDR1 is MNHNS and CDR2 is SASEGT. This CDR3 is built from 12 residues. The CDR3 bases are TGTGCCAGCAGGGACAGGGTGACTGAAGCTTTCTTT. Its protein is CASRDRVTEAFF.

The chain has TRBV2 and TRBJ2-7, with TRBD1 matching 7 bases. The CDR3 loop spans 12 amino acids. The germline V gene has CDR1 SNHLY and CDR2 FYNNEI. V gave up 7 bases and J gave up 7 bases; unmatched junction bases: 7. The CDR3 here is CASTGQVKEQYF. The CDR3 DNA reads as TGTGCCAGCACTGGACAGGTTAAAGAGCAGTACTTC.

CDR3 nucleotide sequence: TGTGCCATCAGTGAGTCCATGGGACAGAACACTGAAGCTTTCTTT. This translates into CAISESMGQNTEAFF. The genes are TRBV10-3 and TRBJ1-1; perhaps TRBD1 as D (6 bases). The CDR3 is 15 residues long. CDR1 and CDR2 from the germline V gene are ENHRY and SYGVKD. V lost 0 bases, J lost 1 base, and 9 bases lay in between.

The rearrangement uses TRBV6-6 and TRBJ1-5, with a weak D call TRBD1 (5 bases). Germline V gives CDR1 MNHNY, CDR2 SVGAGI (reference sequence). V dropped 4 bases and J dropped 3 bases, with 13 bases sitting between them. The CDR3 has 15 amino acids. CDR3 sequence: CASSSNRDYNQPQHF. The DNA for the CDR3 is TGTGCCAGCAGTTCGAACCGGGACTACAATCAGCCCCAGCATTTT.

This rearrangement joins TRBV30 to TRBJ2-1, with 8 positions matching TRBD2. The length of the CDR3 is 16 residues. The ends lost 5 bases at V and 9 bases at J; junction bases unmatched: 18. The germline V gene has CDR1 GTSNPN and CDR2 SVGIG (reference sequence). The chain's CDR3 is CAWAPPGLVFIGEQFF. CDR3 coding DNA: TGTGCCTGGGCGCCCCCGGGACTAGTTTTTATCGGTGAGCAGTTCTTC.

This clone occurred once. The genes are TRBV2 and TRBJ2-3, with no clear D. The CDR3 spans 11 residues. Trimming took 5 bases from V and 6 from J, leaving 6 bases between them. CDR1 SNHLY and CDR2 FYNNEI come from the germline V gene. The CDR3 coding sequence is TGTGCCAGCAGTACTAAGGATACGCAGTATTTT. It encodes CASSTKDTQYF.

The chain joins TRBV7-2 to TRBJ2-3; D gene uncertain. Germline V gene data show CDR1 as SGHTA and CDR2 as FQGNSA. Trimming shortened V by 5 bases and J by 2 bases, and 11 bases separated the two germline ends. This CDR3 spans 14 amino acids. The DNA of the CDR3 is TGTGCCAGCAGCCGGATAACCTACACAGATACGCAGTATTTT. It encodes CASSRITYTDTQYF.

This clone showed up just once. V gene TRBV7-9 combines with J gene TRBJ1-2; 7 nucleotides line up with TRBD1. This CDR3 is built from 18 residues. J lost 2 bases, V lost 5 bases, and 17 bases had no gene match. CDR1 is SEHNR and CDR2 is FQNEAQ in the germline V gene (reference sequence). The CDR3 spells CASSRRFKSGTANYGYTF. CDR3 coding DNA: TGTGCCAGCAGCCGTCGGTTCAAATCCGGGACAGCGAACTATGGCTACACCTTC. Complete variable domain (other parts from reference TRBV7-9 and TRBJ1-2): DTGVSQNPRHKITKRGQNVTFRCDPISEHNRLYWYRQTLGQGPEFLTYFQNEAQLEKSRLLSDRFSAERPKGSFSTLEIQRTEQGDSAMYLCASSRRFKSGTANYGYTFGSGTRLTVV.

CDR3 loop: CASSLTSGSLSGYTF. CDR3 bases: TGTGCCAGCAGCTTAACTTCCGGGTCTTTATCAGGCTACACCTTC. The V and J genes are TRBV7-2 and TRBJ1-2; D unresolved. Germline values: CDR1 SGHTA, CDR2 FQGNSA. The CDR3 runs to 15 residues. Between the trimmed V and J ends, which lost 2 bases and 8 bases, there was a span of 18 bases.

The chain uses TRBV18 and TRBJ2-3; D unclear. Germline CDR1 reads KGHSH; CDR2 reads LQKENI. The ends were cut back, 3 bases at V and 2 bases at J, with 6 bases in the middle. This CDR3 has 13 residues. CDR3 in DNA: TGTGCCAGCTCACCCACATCCACAGATACGCAGTATTTT. Its protein product is CASSPTSTDTQYF.

V gene TRBV7-2 combines with J gene TRBJ1-2; TRBD1 agrees at 7 bases. V dropped 5 bases and J dropped 3; count of bases not matched to a gene: 3. This CDR3 is 13 amino acids long. Germline V gene sequence: CDR1 SGHTA, CDR2 FQGNSA. The CDR3, as DNA: TGTGCCAGCAGCCCGGGACAGCACTATGGCTACACCTTC. Translated: CASSPGQHYGYTF.

This clone was seen only a few times. V usage is TRBV27 and J usage is TRBJ2-4; possible D gene TRBD1, 6 bases. The CDR3 totals 14 residues. Trimming pared 3 bases from V and 7 bases from J, leaving 13 bases between. From germline, CDR1 is MNHEY and CDR2 SMNVEV (reference sequence). The CDR3 sequence: CASSLGHWDNIQYF. DNA for the CDR3: TGTGCCAGCAGTTTGGGACATTGGGATAACATTCAGTACTTC.

The chain uses TRBV30 and TRBJ1-2, with a possible D match to TRBD1 (5 bases). This CDR3 is 14 amino acids long. V was cut by 0 bases and J by 4 bases, with 12 bases left in between. Germline V CDR1 and CDR2: GTSNPN, SVGIG (reference sequence). In DNA, the CDR3 is TGTGCCTGGAGTGTCCACGGGAGGGGCTATGGCTACACCTTC. Its protein is CAWSVHGRGYGYTF.

This rearrangement joins TRBV28 to TRBJ1-5; 9 positions match TRBD1. Germline V gene lookup returns CDR1 MDHEN and CDR2 SYDVKM. The CDR3 loop spans 14 amino acids. V shed 5 bases and J 2 bases; nucleotides not matched to a gene: 1. This chain's CDR3 is CASSRQGGNQPQHF. CDR3 sequence (DNA): TGTGCCAGCAGTCGACAGGGGGGCAATCAGCCCCAGCATTTT.

V gene TRBV19 combines with J gene TRBJ2-1; 7 nucleotides agree with TRBD1. CDR1 is LNHDA, CDR2 SQIVND, per germline (reference sequence). Trimming at V came to 4 bases and at J to 1 base, leaving 4 bases not matched to a gene. CDR3 length: 15 amino acids. The CDR3 loop is CASSSWGQSYNEQFF. The CDR3 nucleotides are TGTGCCAGTAGTAGTTGGGGACAGTCCTACAATGAGCAGTTCTTC.

CDR3 DNA sequence: TGCGCCAGCAGCTTAGGAGGGGGCTTGGACGAGCAGTACTTC. Protein sequence: CASSLGGGLDEQYF. The gene calls are TRBV5-1 and TRBJ2-7; D is perhaps TRBD1 (7 bases). The CDR3 covers 14 residues. Trimming left V 2 bases short and J 5 bases short, with 14 bases between. Per germline, CDR1 SGHRS and CDR2 YFSETQ.

Worth noting for this clone: In the same sample, other DNA sequences code for this CDR3. The rearrangement links TRBV15 to TRBJ2-6; no definite D call. Per germline, CDR1 LNHNV and CDR2 YYDKDF (reference sequence). The CDR3 totals 15 residues. Trimming shortened V by 0 bases and J by 1 base, and 4 bases separated the two germline ends. CDR3 DNA: TGTGCCACCAGCAGAGACAGGTCTGGGGCCAACGTCCTGACTTTC. It is translated as CATSRDRSGANVLTF.

The chain joins TRBV11-2 to TRBJ2-5; D unclear. The CDR3 spans 12 residues. With 6 bases removed from V and 5 bases from J, the gap between germline ends came to 10 bases. The germline CDR1 and CDR2 sequences are SGHAT and FQNNGV. The CDR3 DNA is TGTGCCAGCAGTCGAGATTACGAGACCCAGTACTTC. This codes for CASSRDYETQYF.

The CDR3 DNA sequence: TGTGCCAGCAGTTCCACCGGGACAGGGGGAACAAAACTGTTTTTT. Translated, it gives CASSSTGTGGTKLFF. This sequence joins TRBV28 and TRBJ1-4, with 11 nucleotides matching TRBD1. Per germline, CDR1 MDHEN and CDR2 SYDVKM. There are 15 residues in the CDR3. J gave up 10 bases and V 4 bases, and 8 bases lay outside the gene matches.

This clone was found once. This rearrangement joins TRBV30 to TRBJ2-7; D may be TRBD1 (6 bases). V was cut by 3 bases and J by 5 bases, with 11 bases left in between. CDR1 and CDR2 (germline): GTSNPN, SVGIG (reference sequence). The CDR3 sequence is 12 residues long. The CDR3 DNA sequence: TGTGCCTGGAGCCGTACAGGGAACGAGCAGTACTTC. Translated, it gives CAWSRTGNEQYF. The full variable domain, completed using reference TRBV30 and TRBJ2-7, is SQTIHQWPATLVQPVGSPLSLECTVEGTSNPNLYWYRQAAGRGLQLLFYSVGIGQISSEVPQNLSASRPQDRQFILSSKKLLLSDSGFYLCAWSRTGNEQYFGPGTRLTVT.

Comment on this clone: A junction boundary mismatches the germline segment, possibly from a read error. This same CDR3 is encoded by further DNA sequences in the sample. The genes are TRBV18 and TRBJ2-7; D is unresolved. CDR1 and CDR2 from the germline V gene are KGHSH and LQKENI. The CDR3 is made up of 13 amino acids. The CDR3 coding sequence is TGTGCTAGCTCAACCACAGCAACCTACGAGCAGTACTTC. Its translation is CASSTTATYEQYF.

The chain links TRBV7-2 to TRBJ2-5; D possibly corresponds to TRBD1 (6 bases). The germline V gene encodes CDR1 SGHTA and CDR2 FQGNSA. This CDR3 comprises 14 residues. Trimming stripped 4 bases from V and 1 base from J, with 10 bases between. CDR3 sequence (DNA): TGTGCCAGCAGCTACCAAGGGGGCCAAGAGACCCAGTACTTC. As protein: CASSYQGGQETQYF.

The chain uses TRBV2 and TRBJ2-2, with 10 bases lining up with TRBD1. V was clipped by 5 bases and J by 0 bases; unmatched bases: 3. This CDR3 comprises 16 residues. CDR1 is SNHLY, CDR2 FYNNEI, per germline. The CDR3 protein is CASSTDRGPNTGELFF. In DNA form, the CDR3 reads TGTGCCAGCAGTACCGACAGGGGGCCGAACACCGGGGAGCTGTTTTTT.

CDR3 region: CASRTGYGYTF. CDR3 nucleotide sequence: TGTGCCAGCAGGACAGGGTATGGCTACACCTTC. V gene TRBV6-6 combines with J gene TRBJ1-2, with TRBD1 matching 7 bases. The CDR3 covers 11 residues. J lost 5 bases, V lost 6 bases, and 0 bases had no gene match. Germline lookup yields CDR1 MNHNY and CDR2 SVGAGI (reference sequence).

The chain is built from TRBV19 and TRBJ1-2, with D maybe TRBD1 (6 bases). V lost 3 bases and J 6 bases, leaving 23 bases between the germline ends. The CDR3 has 17 residues. Germline CDR1 is LNHDA and CDR2 is SQIVND (reference sequence). The CDR3 spells CASSIGGQGGRAHGYTF. In nucleotides, the CDR3 is TGTGCCAGTAGTATCGGGGGCCAAGGGGGGCGAGCTCATGGCTACACCTTC.

This clone has just a few counts. The chain carries TRBV6-5 and TRBJ1-4, with D unresolved. The germline CDR1 and CDR2 sequences are MNHEY and SVGAGI. V gave up 2 bases and J gave up 7 bases, with 11 bases separating them. This CDR3 is built from 14 residues. CDR3 residues: CASSYGQASEKLFF. DNA of the CDR3: TGTGCCAGCAGTTACGGGCAGGCTAGTGAAAAACTGTTTTTT.

The rearrangement joins TRBV27 to TRBJ1-4; no definite D call. This CDR3 contains 14 residues. V was clipped by 6 bases and J by 5 bases, with 13 bases between them. In germline, CDR1 is MNHEY, CDR2 SMNVEV (reference sequence). CDR3 loop: CASRRPGGNEKLFF. The CDR3 DNA sequence: TGTGCCAGCAGGAGGCCAGGAGGGAATGAAAAACTGTTTTTT. The full variable domain, completed using reference TRBV27 and TRBJ1-4, is EAQVTQNPRYLITVTGKKLTVTCSQNMNHEYMSWYRQDPGLGLRQIYYSMNVEVTDKGDVPEGYKVSRKEKRNFPLILESPSPNQTSLYFCASRRPGGNEKLFFGSGTQLSVL.